This T cell receptor beta chain was recovered during a study of blood T cell repertoires in COVID-19. Study overall: Specimens from acute and convalescent COVID-19 originated in the United States, Italy and Spain. PBMCs, B-cell-depleted T cells, or T cells were the source of the cDNA or gDNA that made up the material.

Authors' analysis steps: From reference gene primer amplification, estimates of nucleated cell counts were derived. Assay used: immunoSEQ multiplex PCR; TCRdb lists only in-frame clones, some missing. From that table come the V and J calls and clone size; the DNA was used to work out D and trimming. Here the sample spans more than 65,000 clones, about nine tenths being singletons. Deletions cut 5 bases from V and 5 bases from J, with 13 bases between. This CDR3 has 14 residues. Germline-derived CDR1 and CDR2 are SGHTA and FQGTGA. The rearrangement joins TRBV7-3 to TRBJ2-1, with D possibly being TRBD2 (6 bases). Sample: peripheral blood. This clonotype was obtained from a woman aged 45-65 years with acute or convalescent COVID-19. CDR3 nucleotides: TGTGCCAGCAGCCTCGGGACTCTTGACAATGAGCAGTTCTTC. This codes for CASSLGTLDNEQFF.